The 21 T cell receptor beta chains in this list originate from one sample, sequenced in a study of blood T cell repertoires in COVID-19. The assay was immunoSEQ multiplex PCR, and TCRdb's table has in-frame clones only and misses some. This table holds 200,000 to 300,000 clones, 65% to 85% found once. Source material: peripheral blood. The source of these receptors is a woman aged 40 to 49 who had recovered from COVID-19.

The V call is TRBV2, the J call TRBJ2-3; TRBD1 agrees at 10 bases. This CDR3 has 15 residues. The germline V gene has CDR1 SNHLY and CDR2 FYNNEI. The V and J ends lost 6 bases and 5 bases, in that order; junction bases with no gene match: 8. CDR3: CASRRQTGGVDTQYF. The CDR3 DNA sequence: TGTGCCAGCAGACGACAGACAGGGGGCGTAGATACGCAGTATTTT.

V gene TRBV2 combines with J gene TRBJ1-1; tentatively, D is TRBD1 (5 bases). Germline CDR1 SNHLY, CDR2 FYNNEI. This CDR3 is 15 amino acids long. Trimming shortened V by 6 bases and J by 1 base, and 15 bases separated the two germline ends. CDR3 nucleotides: TGTGCCAGCAGGGGCCCTGGGGGGTGGAACACTGAAGCTTTCTTT. This translates into CASRGPGGWNTEAFF.

The chain is built from TRBV5-6 and TRBJ2-5, with no clear D. Between the trimmed V and J ends, which lost 0 bases and 5 bases, there was a span of 5 bases. The CDR3 is 12 residues long. Germline loops: CDR1 SGHDT, CDR2 YYEEEE. The DNA for the CDR3 is TGTGCCAGCAGCTTGGTACAGGAGACCCAGTACTTC. Its protein is CASSLVQETQYF.

J is TRBJ1-1 and V is TRBV19; the match to TRBD1 covers 7 bases. The CDR3 spans 14 residues. J was trimmed by 3 bases and V by 7 bases; bases with no gene match: 8. Germline V CDR1 and CDR2: LNHDA, SQIVND (reference sequence). CDR3 sequence (DNA): TGTGCCAGTACGCTCGGACAGGCGTACACTGAAGCTTTCTTT. It translates to CASTLGQAYTEAFF.

The chain couples TRBV19 to TRBJ1-6; 7 bases agree with TRBD1. CDR3 length: 13 amino acids. Trimming removed 4 bases from V and 8 bases from J; junction bases left unmatched: 2. CDR1 LNHDA and CDR2 SQIVND come from the germline V gene (reference sequence). This CDR3 reads CASSTDRDSPLHF. As DNA, the CDR3 is TGTGCCAGTAGTACCGACAGGGATTCACCCCTCCACTTT.

The chain joins TRBV7-9 to TRBJ2-7; 8 bases fit TRBD1. V shed 1 base and J 3 bases; nucleotides not matched to a gene: 2. The CDR3 sequence is 14 residues long. Germline CDR1 is SEHNR and CDR2 is FQNEAQ (reference sequence). In DNA, the CDR3 is TGTGCCAGCAGCTTAGTCGGACAGGGCTACGAGCAGTACTTC. Protein product: CASSLVGQGYEQYF.

A few counts support this clone. The chain recombines TRBV18 with TRBJ1-2; 7 bases map to TRBD1. V lost 5 bases to trimming and J lost 4 bases; unmatched junction nucleotides: 7. The CDR3 spans 14 residues. The germline V gene has CDR1 KGHSH and CDR2 LQKENI. The CDR3 loop reads CASSLRTGRYGYTF. Here the CDR3 DNA reads TGTGCCAGCTCATTACGGACAGGACGCTATGGCTACACCTTC.

This sequence joins TRBV7-6 and TRBJ2-2, with 7 nucleotides matching TRBD2. V shed 4 bases, J shed 4 bases, and the junction held 0 bases outside the gene matches. CDR3 size: 13 residues. Germline V gives CDR1 SGHVS, CDR2 FNYEAQ. The CDR3 here is CASSSGGTGELFF. In nucleotides, the CDR3 is TGTGCCAGCAGCTCGGGAGGCACCGGGGAGCTGTTTTTT.

The V gene is TRBV5-8, the J gene TRBJ2-7; the match to TRBD2 covers 9 bases. The CDR3 sequence is 17 residues long. With 2 bases clipped from V and 1 base from J, the junction kept 10 bases outside the gene matches. Germline CDR1 SGHTS, CDR2 YDEGEE. The CDR3 region is CASSFHLTSGGSYEQYF. For the CDR3, the DNA is TGTGCCAGCAGCTTCCATCTGACTAGCGGTGGATCCTACGAGCAGTACTTC.

This clone was observed once. V gene TRBV28 combines with J gene TRBJ2-5, with 10 positions matching TRBD1. The germline gives CDR1 MDHEN, CDR2 SYDVKM. This CDR3 is 17 amino acids long. The trim removed 5 bases at V and 5 bases at J, leaving 14 bases unmatched. CDR3 sequence: CASSRPGTGAWRETQYF. The DNA of the CDR3 is TGTGCCAGCAGTAGACCCGGGACAGGGGCCTGGAGGGAGACCCAGTACTTC.

This chain links TRBV9 with TRBJ1-1; 7 bases match TRBD1. The CDR3 has 13 amino acids. The V segment lost 3 bases and the J segment 6 bases; nucleotides outside the gene matches: 5. The V gene's germline CDR1 is SGDLS and CDR2 YYNGEE. The CDR3 reads CASSAQGIPEAFF. In DNA, the CDR3 is TGTGCCAGCAGCGCACAGGGGATTCCTGAAGCTTTCTTT.

The CDR3 coding sequence is TGTGCCAGCAGCTTTGGGAGCTCTGGGGCCAACGTCCTGACTTTC. It is translated as CASSFGSSGANVLTF. The rearrangement joins TRBV7-9 to TRBJ2-6, with a tentative D call TRBD2 (5 bases). Germline-derived CDR1 and CDR2 are SEHNR and FQNEAQ (reference sequence). The CDR3 spans 15 residues. Trimming stripped 3 bases from V and 0 bases from J, with 6 bases between.

This clone was observed a handful of times. The chain links TRBV19 to TRBJ1-2; 7 bases map to TRBD1. The CDR3 consists of 17 residues. J gave up 2 bases and V 6 bases, and 15 bases lay outside the gene matches. The germline gives CDR1 LNHDA, CDR2 SQIVND (reference sequence). The CDR3 region has the DNA TGTGCCAGTAGACGTGGCTGGCGGGACAGAGAAAACTATGGCTACACCTTC. It is translated as CASRRGWRDRENYGYTF.

The chain couples TRBV7-9 to TRBJ1-6; no definite D call. This CDR3 has 12 residues. Trimming removed 5 bases at V and 10 bases at J, with 9 bases between. Germline CDR1 SEHNR, CDR2 FQNEAQ (reference sequence). The CDR3 DNA is TGTGCCAGCAGCCGGGAGCAATCACCCCTCCACTTT. Amino acid sequence: CASSREQSPLHF.

This chain connects TRBV19 to TRBJ2-1; TRBD1 might be the D (5 bases). With 5 bases removed from V and 8 bases from J, the gap between germline ends came to 19 bases. There are 15 residues in the CDR3. Per germline, CDR1 LNHDA and CDR2 SQIVND (reference sequence). The CDR3 sequence is CASSLGGRAGDEQFF. In DNA, the CDR3 is TGTGCCAGTAGTCTCGGTGGCAGGGCCGGCGATGAGCAGTTCTTC.

This rearrangement joins TRBV19 to TRBJ1-5; 9 bases match TRBD1. There are 13 residues in the CDR3. The V and J ends lost 10 bases and 7 bases, in that order; junction bases with no gene match: 8. From germline, CDR1 is LNHDA and CDR2 SQIVND (reference sequence). Written as DNA, the CDR3 is TGTGCCACCGAGGACAGGGGCGGGCAGCCCCAGCATTTT. Its translation is CATEDRGGQPQHF.

This chain joins TRBV5-1 and TRBJ2-7; possible D gene TRBD1, 6 bases. The CDR3 has 14 amino acids. CDR1 is SGHRS and CDR2 is YFSETQ in the germline V gene. The V gene lost 0 bases and the J gene lost 4 bases, with 11 bases spanning the gap. For the CDR3, the DNA is TGCGCCAGCAGCTTGGTGGACAGCGCTTACGAGCAGTACTTC. Translated, it gives CASSLVDSAYEQYF.

The rearrangement joins TRBV7-9 to TRBJ2-6, with TRBD1 identical over 8 bases. V dropped 4 bases and J dropped 4; count of bases not matched to a gene: 12. The CDR3 has 18 amino acids. Germline CDR1 and CDR2: SEHNR and FQNEAQ (reference sequence). The CDR3 nucleotides read TGTGCCAGCAGCTCGCCGGACAGGGTCCCTCGGGGGGCCAACGTCCTGACTTTC. It encodes CASSSPDRVPRGANVLTF.

This clone has just one count. The rearrangement uses TRBV9 and TRBJ2-7; 7 positions match TRBD2. The CDR3 is 14 amino acids. Unmatched junction bases numbered 7, after V lost 1 base and J lost 6 bases. Germline values: CDR1 SGDLS, CDR2 YYNGEE. The chain's CDR3 is CASSVRAGEGEQYF. For the CDR3, the DNA is TGTGCCAGCAGCGTACGGGCGGGGGAAGGCGAGCAGTACTTC.

The genes are TRBV11-3 and TRBJ2-5; TRBD2 matches at 11 bases. After removal of 2 bases from V and 4 bases from J, the junction contained 6 bases not matched to a gene. In germline, CDR1 is SGHNT, CDR2 YENEEA. CDR3 length: 16 amino acids. The DNA of the CDR3 is TGTGCCAGCAGCTTAACTAGCGGGGGCGCCGGAGAGACCCAGTACTTC. Protein product: CASSLTSGGAGETQYF.

The rearrangement links TRBV28 to TRBJ2-7; 9 nucleotides match TRBD1. CDR1 MDHEN and CDR2 SYDVKM come from the germline V gene. The V and J ends lost 8 bases and 2 bases, in that order; junction bases with no gene match: 7. This CDR3 contains 14 residues. The CDR3, as DNA: TGTGCCAGCGCCCCCGGACAGGGGACCTACGAGCAGTACTTC. Protein product: CASAPGQGTYEQYF.